This passage covers 15 T cell receptor beta chains from one sample sequenced in a study of blood T cell repertoires in COVID-19. This table comes from immunoSEQ multiplex PCR, and its TCRdb copy is limited to in-frame clones, with some not included. The table lists 490,000 or so clones, 70% to 90% of them singletons. Sequenced sample: PBMCs or T cells enriched from blood (not recorded which). Receptors were obtained from a woman aged 40 to 50 who had recovered from COVID-19.

The chain joins TRBV16 to TRBJ2-1; TRBD2 matches 13 bases. The junction had 2 bases not matched to a gene; V was cut back by 0 bases and J by 6 bases. Germline V lookup: CDR1 KGHSY, CDR2 FQNENV. The CDR3 covers 16 residues. The CDR3 DNA reads TGTGCCAGCAGCCAATCTAGGACTAGCGGGAGCAATGAGCAGTTCTTC. This translates into CASSQSRTSGSNEQFF. The entire variable domain, with the rest obtained from reference TRBV16 and TRBJ2-1, is as follows: GEEVAQTPKHLVRGEGQKAKLYCAPIKGHSYVFWYQQVLKNEFKFLISFQNENVFDETGMPKERFSAKCLPNSPCSLEIQATKLEDSAVYFCASSQSRTSGSNEQFFGPGTRLTVL.

Note on this clone: The CDR3 end shows no conserved phenylalanine or tryptophan, and so a read error is likely. The limits of the CDR3 on the DNA are not certain, so only TCRdb's listed CDR3 is given. This chain uses TRBV30 with TRBJ1-2; TRBD1, as called in the table, went unchecked against the DNA. Germline V gives CDR1 GTSNPN, CDR2 SVGIG (reference sequence). The CDR3 is 13 amino acids long, termini counted. The CDR3 reads CAWSMQGARWLHP.

The chain carries TRBV15 and TRBJ2-7, with D perhaps matching TRBD1 (5 bases). V shed 3 bases and J shed 2 bases, with 8 bases lying between them. Germline loops: CDR1 LNHNV, CDR2 YYDKDF (reference sequence). This CDR3 spans 13 amino acids. CDR3 DNA: TGTGCCACCAGCAGTGAGACAGCCTACGAGCAGTACTTC. Its translation: CATSSETAYEQYF.

The V call is TRBV7-2, the J call TRBJ1-1, with a possible D match to TRBD1 (5 bases). The CDR3 covers 12 residues. V was cut by 4 bases and J by 10 bases, with 13 bases left in between. The V gene's germline CDR1 is SGHTA and CDR2 FQGNSA. CDR3 region: CASSSPGRGAFF. As DNA, the CDR3 is TGTGCCAGCAGCTCACCAGGGCGGGGAGCTTTCTTT.

Comment on this clone: The identical CDR3 is also encoded by other nucleotide sequences in the sample. This chain links TRBV12-3 or TRBV12-4 with TRBJ2-7; maybe TRBD2 (6 bases). The CDR3 totals 11 residues. Trimming stripped 6 bases from V and 7 bases from J, with 10 bases between. The CDR3 region is CASSLGGEQYF. DNA for the CDR3: TGTGCCAGCAGCCTCGGGGGAGAGCAGTACTTC.

This chain connects TRBV3-1 (or the pseudogene TRBV3-2) to TRBJ2-2; 10 positions match TRBD2. CDR1 is LGHDT and CDR2 is YNNKEL in the germline V gene (reference sequence). The CDR3 has 16 residues. After removal of 4 bases from V and 6 bases from J, the junction contained 8 bases not matched to a gene. The CDR3 DNA is TGTGCCAGCAGCCTGCCTAGCGGGAGTAGTGCCGGGGAGCTGTTTTTT. Its protein product is CASSLPSGSSAGELFF.

This clone appeared a few times. This chain connects TRBV7-2 to TRBJ1-6; TRBD1 agrees at 7 bases. Germline lookup yields CDR1 SGHTA and CDR2 FQGNSA. The CDR3 extends over 17 amino acids. V lost 6 bases and J lost 2; bases outside the gene matches: 10. The CDR3 loop reads CASRGGGGRPYNSPLHF. The CDR3 DNA is TGTGCCAGCAGAGGAGGGGGCGGCCGGCCCTATAATTCACCCCTCCACTTT.

This clone was detected once. The CDR3 protein is CATSVRQGGGTEAFF. The CDR3 DNA is TGTGCCACCAGCGTCCGACAGGGAGGTGGGACTGAAGCTTTCTTT. The chain uses TRBV15 and TRBJ1-1, with 7 bases fitting TRBD1. In germline, CDR1 is LNHNV, CDR2 YYDKDF (reference sequence). V lost 5 bases to trimming and J lost 5 bases; unmatched junction nucleotides: 11. There are 15 residues in the CDR3.

This sequence joins TRBV7-2 and TRBJ2-1; 11 bases align to TRBD2. Germline V gene lookup returns CDR1 SGHTA and CDR2 FQGNSA. With 1 base clipped from V and 10 bases from J, the junction kept 9 bases outside the gene matches. The CDR3 covers 16 residues. CDR3 in DNA: TGTGCCAGCAGCTTAGGCTCTGGACTAGCGGGTAGGGAGCAGTTCTTC. Its translation is CASSLGSGLAGREQFF.

The genes are TRBV13 and TRBJ2-7; a possible D gene is TRBD2 (6 bases). The CDR3 is 14 residues long. From germline, CDR1 is PRHDT and CDR2 FYEKMQ (reference sequence). Trimming took off 7 bases at V and 7 bases at J, with 20 bases between the two ends. The DNA for the CDR3 is TGTGCCAGCAACAAATTCGGGGGATCCGGGGAGCAGTACTTC. The encoded protein is CASNKFGGSGEQYF.

The rearrangement links TRBV4-2 to TRBJ1-6; no reliable D call. Germline V gene lookup returns CDR1 LGHNA and CDR2 YNFKEQ. V was shortened by 1 base and J by 2 bases, with 9 bases between the two germline ends. The CDR3 spans 16 residues. This CDR3 reads CASSQGVQAYNSPLHF. The CDR3 bases are TGTGCCAGCAGCCAAGGAGTCCAGGCCTATAATTCACCCCTCCACTTT.

The V call is TRBV4-1, the J call TRBJ2-7; the D gene is possibly TRBD1 (5 bases). The V end lost 0 bases, the J end lost 3 bases, and 12 bases lay between the germline ends. Germline V CDR1 and CDR2: MGHRA, YSYEKL. The CDR3 spans 15 residues. The CDR3, as DNA: TGCGCCAGCAGCCAAGAGCTTCCAGGACACTACGAGCAGTACTTC. Translating gives CASSQELPGHYEQYF.

The chain carries TRBV30 and TRBJ1-1; D is perhaps TRBD1 (5 bases). The CDR3 sequence is 12 residues long. CDR1 and CDR2 (germline): GTSNPN, SVGIG (reference sequence). The V gene lost 8 bases and the J gene lost 5 bases, with 15 bases spanning the gap. CDR3 sequence: CAVTRGGTEAFF. Written as DNA, the CDR3 is TGTGCCGTTACACGGGGGGGAACTGAAGCTTTCTTT. Full variable domain (missing parts from reference TRBV30 and TRBJ1-1): SQTIHQWPATLVQPVGSPLSLECTVEGTSNPNLYWYRQAAGRGLQLLFYSVGIGQISSEVPQNLSASRPQDRQFILSSKKLLLSDSGFYLCAVTRGGTEAFFGQGTRLTVV.

This chain connects TRBV27 to TRBJ2-1, with 9 bases matching TRBD2. The germline CDR1 and CDR2 sequences are MNHEY and SMNVEV (reference sequence). The V segment lost 4 bases and the J segment 7 bases; nucleotides outside the gene matches: 8. This CDR3 comprises 15 residues. CDR3: CASSSGASGTNEQFF. CDR3 nucleotides: TGTGCCAGCAGTTCGGGGGCTAGCGGGACTAATGAGCAGTTCTTC.

The rearrangement joins TRBV6-5 to TRBJ2-7, with D possibly being TRBD1 (6 bases). The germline CDR1 and CDR2 sequences are MNHEY and SVGAGI. This CDR3 has 14 residues. Trimming stripped 1 base from V and 3 bases from J, with 10 bases between. CDR3 sequence (DNA): TGTGCCAGCAGTTACTATGGGGGCAACTACGAGCAGTACTTC. Protein: CASSYYGGNYEQYF.